Below, one T cell receptor (beta chain) is given with its context. Its antigen is currently unknown. The germline V and J ends were trimmed by 4 bases and 1 base, with 7 bases remaining between them. Germline V CDR1 and CDR2: MNHEY, SMNVEV (reference sequence). The CDR3 runs 13 residues. The time point: baseline, week 1 (first vaccination visit). Treatment in this sample: pre-vaccination baseline after standard-of-care therapy. The entry originates in a study of a mutant IDH1 vaccine in newly diagnosed glioma. Produced via immunoSEQ multiplex PCR; TCRdb's table is partial and in-frame only. This table holds some 95,000 clones, around four fifths found once. Notes on the study in general: Of the patients, around 93% had vaccine-induced immune responses.

Sequencing used PBMCs, obtained from a glioma patient treated with radiotherapy, temozolomide or both. This clonotype was sampled from a man aged 35 to 55 with glioma. This rearrangement joins TRBV27 to TRBJ2-5; the D is unclear. CDR3 residues: CASSSQGQETQYF. For the CDR3, the DNA is TGTGCCAGCAGTTCGCAAGGCCAAGAGACCCAGTACTTC.